This T cell receptor beta chain derives from a study of blood T cells in healthy people across ages. Donor samples were obtained from healthy Caucasian individuals from Russia, aged 6 to 90. A second PCR, run for about 7 to 12 cycles, used a sample-barcoded 5' primer plus a J-beta primer mix. In TCRdb, the 5' RACE reads were re-called with MiXCR into one record per CDR3 protein. In the table there are approximately 900,000 distinct CDR3 sequences, roughly 52% of which are singletons. The V segment lost 7 bases and the J segment 6 bases; nucleotides outside the gene matches: 7. This CDR3 spans 14 amino acids. Germline loops: CDR1 MNHEY, CDR2 SVGEGT.

The chain combines TRBV6-2 or TRBV6-3 with TRBJ2-1; 9 bases align to TRBD1. This sequence was found in a man aged 25 to 40 in good health. The sequencing input was blood. DNA for the CDR3: TGTGCCAGCACCAAACGGGGACAGGGCAATGAGCAGTTCTTC. Encoded protein: CASTKRGQGNEQFF.